Here is one TCR beta chain with its context. Original data processing: Estimated nucleated cell counts came from reference gene primer amplification. Sequencing used immunoSEQ multiplex PCR; TCRdb keeps in-frame clones, though not all of them. V and J calls plus clone size are reproduced from that table; the DNA served to infer D and trimming. The profile shows approximately 220,000 clones, around nine tenths of them singletons. This entry comes from a study of blood T cell repertoires in COVID-19. Across the study: Sample material is recorded as cDNA or gDNA derived from T cells, B-cell-depleted T cells, or PBMCs.

From germline, CDR1 is SQVTM and CDR2 ANQGSEA. Trimming left V 2 bases short and J 4 bases short, with 15 bases between. The CDR3 has 14 residues. The TCR was taken from a man aged 55 to 69 who had recovered from COVID-19. Sequencing was carried out using peripheral blood. The chain uses TRBV29-1 and TRBJ2-7, with D maybe TRBD1 (7 bases). The CDR3 region is CSVEKGRGAYEQYF. The CDR3 DNA sequence: TGCAGCGTTGAAAAGGGCAGGGGGGCTTACGAGCAGTACTTC.